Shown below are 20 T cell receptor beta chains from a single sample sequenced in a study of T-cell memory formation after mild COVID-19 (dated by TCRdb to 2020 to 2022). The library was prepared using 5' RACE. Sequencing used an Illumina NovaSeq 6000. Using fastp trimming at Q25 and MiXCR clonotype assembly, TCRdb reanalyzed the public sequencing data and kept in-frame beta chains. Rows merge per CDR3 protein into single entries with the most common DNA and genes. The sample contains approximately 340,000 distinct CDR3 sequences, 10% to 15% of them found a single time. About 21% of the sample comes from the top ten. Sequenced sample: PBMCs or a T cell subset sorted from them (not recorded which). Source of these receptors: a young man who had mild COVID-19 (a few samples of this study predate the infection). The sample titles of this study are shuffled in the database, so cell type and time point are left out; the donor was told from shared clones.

The CDR3 loop is CASSHPGSYNEQFF. The DNA for the CDR3 is TGTGCCAGCAGCCACCCGGGCTCCTACAATGAGCAGTTCTTC. This chain connects TRBV14 to TRBJ2-1, with D unresolved. This CDR3 is built from 14 residues. The ends were cut back, 3 bases at V and 0 bases at J, with 6 bases in the middle. Germline CDR1 is SGHDN and CDR2 is FVKESK. The full variable domain, rest sourced from reference TRBV14 and TRBJ2-1, is EAGVTQFPSHSVIEKGQTVTLRCDPISGHDNLYWYRRVMGKEIKFLLHFVKESKQDESGMPNNRFLAERTGGTYSTLKVQPAELEDSGVYFCASSHPGSYNEQFFGPGTRLTVL.

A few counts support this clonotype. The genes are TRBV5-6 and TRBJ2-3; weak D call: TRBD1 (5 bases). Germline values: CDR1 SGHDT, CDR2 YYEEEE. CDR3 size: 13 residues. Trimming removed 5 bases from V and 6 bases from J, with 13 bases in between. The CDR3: CASSWARVDTQYF. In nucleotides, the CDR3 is TGTGCCAGCAGTTGGGCCAGGGTTGATACGCAGTATTTT.

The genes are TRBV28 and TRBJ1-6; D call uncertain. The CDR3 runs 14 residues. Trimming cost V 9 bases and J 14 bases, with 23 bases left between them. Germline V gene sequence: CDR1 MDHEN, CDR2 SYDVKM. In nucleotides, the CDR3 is TGTGCCAGTAACCAGGAGGCCGGAAATGTATCCCTCCACTTT. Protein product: CASNQEAGNVSLHF.

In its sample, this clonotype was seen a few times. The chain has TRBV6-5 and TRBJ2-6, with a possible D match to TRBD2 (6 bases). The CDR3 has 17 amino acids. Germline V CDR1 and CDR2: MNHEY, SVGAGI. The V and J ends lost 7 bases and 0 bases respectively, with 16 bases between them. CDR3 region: CASTSPAGFSGANVLTF. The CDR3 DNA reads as TGTGCCAGCACAAGCCCAGCGGGCTTCTCTGGGGCCAACGTCCTGACTTTC.

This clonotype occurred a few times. CDR3 residues: CASRRGPANYGYTF. The CDR3 bases are TGTGCCAGCAGAAGGGGGCCAGCTAACTATGGCTACACCTTC. The chain uses TRBV7-9 and TRBJ1-2, with 7 bases aligning to TRBD1. Germline V gene lookup returns CDR1 SEHNR and CDR2 FQNEAQ (reference sequence). J lost 0 bases, V lost 6 bases, and 4 bases had no gene match. The CDR3 contains 14 residues.

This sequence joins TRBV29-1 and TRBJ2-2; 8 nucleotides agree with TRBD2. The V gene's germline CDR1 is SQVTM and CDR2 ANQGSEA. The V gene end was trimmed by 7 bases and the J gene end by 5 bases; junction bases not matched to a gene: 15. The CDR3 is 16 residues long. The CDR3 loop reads CSARTSTGRTTGELFF. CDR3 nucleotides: TGCAGCGCCCGGACTAGCACGGGCCGAACAACCGGGGAGCTGTTTTTT.

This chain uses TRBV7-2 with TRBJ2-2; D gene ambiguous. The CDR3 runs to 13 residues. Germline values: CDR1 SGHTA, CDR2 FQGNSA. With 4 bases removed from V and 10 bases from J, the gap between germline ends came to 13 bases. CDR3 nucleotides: TGTGCCAGCAGCTCCCTTTTGACCAAGGAGCTGTTTTTT. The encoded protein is CASSSLLTKELFF. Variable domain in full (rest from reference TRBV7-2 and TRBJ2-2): GAGVSQSPSNKVTEKGKDVELRCDPISGHTALYWYRQSLGQGLEFLIYFQGNSAPDKSGLPSDRFSAERTGGSVSTLTIQRTQQEDSAVYLCASSSLLTKELFFGEGSRLTVL.

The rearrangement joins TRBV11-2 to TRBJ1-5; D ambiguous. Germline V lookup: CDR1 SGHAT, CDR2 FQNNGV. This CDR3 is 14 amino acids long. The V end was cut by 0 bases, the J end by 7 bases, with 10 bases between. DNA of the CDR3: TGTGCCAGCAGCTTAGATCGCGGTCAGCAGCCCCAGCATTTT. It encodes CASSLDRGQQPQHF. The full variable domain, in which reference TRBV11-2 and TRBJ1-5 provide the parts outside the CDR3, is EAGVAQSPRYKIIEKRQSVAFWCNPISGHATLYWYQQILGQGPKLLIQFQNNGVVDDSQLPKDRFSAERLKGVDSTLKIQPAKLEDSAVYLCASSLDRGQQPQHFGDGTRLSIL.

As DNA, the CDR3 is TGTGCCATCAGAGTAGACGATACGCAGTATTTT. Its protein product is CAIRVDDTQYF. The chain couples TRBV10-3 to TRBJ2-3, with D uncertain. V lost 6 bases, J lost 6 bases, and 7 bases lay in between. Germline V CDR1 and CDR2: ENHRY, SYGVKD. This CDR3 contains 11 residues.

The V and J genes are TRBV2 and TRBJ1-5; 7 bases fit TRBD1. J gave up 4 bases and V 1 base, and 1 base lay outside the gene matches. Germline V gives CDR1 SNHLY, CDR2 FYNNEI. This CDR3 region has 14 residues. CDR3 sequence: CASSEEGANQPQHF. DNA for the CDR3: TGTGCCAGCAGTGAAGAGGGGGCGAATCAGCCCCAGCATTTT.

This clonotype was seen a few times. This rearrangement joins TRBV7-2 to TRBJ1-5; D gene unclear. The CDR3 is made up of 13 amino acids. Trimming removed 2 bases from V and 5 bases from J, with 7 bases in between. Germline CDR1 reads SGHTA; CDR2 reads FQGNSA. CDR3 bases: TGTGCCAGCAGCTTATATGGGGATCAGCCCCAGCATTTT. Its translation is CASSLYGDQPQHF. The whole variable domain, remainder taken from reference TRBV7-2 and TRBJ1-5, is GAGVSQSPSNKVTEKGKDVELRCDPISGHTALYWYRQSLGQGLEFLIYFQGNSAPDKSGLPSDRFSAERTGGSVSTLTIQRTQQEDSAVYLCASSLYGDQPQHFGDGTRLSIL.

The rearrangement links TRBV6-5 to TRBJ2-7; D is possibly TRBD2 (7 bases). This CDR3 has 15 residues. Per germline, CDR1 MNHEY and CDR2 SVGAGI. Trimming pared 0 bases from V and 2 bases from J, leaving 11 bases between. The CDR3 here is CASSYSAGATYEQYF. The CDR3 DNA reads TGTGCCAGCAGTTACTCGGCGGGGGCGACCTACGAGCAGTACTTC.

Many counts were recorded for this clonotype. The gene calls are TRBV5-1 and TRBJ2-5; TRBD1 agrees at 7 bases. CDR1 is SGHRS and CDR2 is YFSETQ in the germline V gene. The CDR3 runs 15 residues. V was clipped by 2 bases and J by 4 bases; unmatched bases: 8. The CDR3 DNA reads TGCGCCAGCAGCTTTTCAACAGGGGCTAGAGAGACCCAGTACTTC. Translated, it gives CASSFSTGARETQYF.

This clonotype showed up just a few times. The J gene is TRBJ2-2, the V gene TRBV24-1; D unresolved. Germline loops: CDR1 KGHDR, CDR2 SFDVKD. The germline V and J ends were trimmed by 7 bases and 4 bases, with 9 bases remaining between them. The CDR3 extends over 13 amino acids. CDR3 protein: CATRKAATGELFF. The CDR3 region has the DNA TGTGCCACCAGGAAGGCCGCCACCGGGGAGCTGTTTTTT.

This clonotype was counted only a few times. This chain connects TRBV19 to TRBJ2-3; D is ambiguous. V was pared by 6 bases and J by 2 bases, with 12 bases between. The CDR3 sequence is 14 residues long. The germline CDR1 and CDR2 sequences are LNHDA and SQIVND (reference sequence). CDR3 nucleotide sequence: TGTGCCAGTAGCCTACAGAGCCTCACAGATACGCAGTATTTT. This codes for CASSLQSLTDTQYF. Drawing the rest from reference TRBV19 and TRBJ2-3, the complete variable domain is DGGITQSPKYLFRKEGQNVTLSCEQNLNHDAMYWYRQDPGQGLRLIYYSQIVNDFQKGDIAEGYSVSREKKESFPLTVTSAQKNPTAFYLCASSLQSLTDTQYFGPGTRLTVL.

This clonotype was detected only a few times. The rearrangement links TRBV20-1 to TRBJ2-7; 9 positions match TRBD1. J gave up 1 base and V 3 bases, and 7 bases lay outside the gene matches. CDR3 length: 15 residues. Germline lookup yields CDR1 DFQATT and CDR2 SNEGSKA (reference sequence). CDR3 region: CSARAGGTGSYEQYF. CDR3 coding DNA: TGCAGTGCTAGGGCCGGAGGGACAGGGTCCTACGAGCAGTACTTC.

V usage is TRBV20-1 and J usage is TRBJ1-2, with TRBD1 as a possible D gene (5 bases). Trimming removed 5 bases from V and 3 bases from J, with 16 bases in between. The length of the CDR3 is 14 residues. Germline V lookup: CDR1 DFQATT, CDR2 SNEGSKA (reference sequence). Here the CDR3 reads CSAPGGSGDYGYTF. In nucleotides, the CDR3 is TGCAGTGCTCCTGGGGGTTCGGGGGACTATGGCTACACCTTC.

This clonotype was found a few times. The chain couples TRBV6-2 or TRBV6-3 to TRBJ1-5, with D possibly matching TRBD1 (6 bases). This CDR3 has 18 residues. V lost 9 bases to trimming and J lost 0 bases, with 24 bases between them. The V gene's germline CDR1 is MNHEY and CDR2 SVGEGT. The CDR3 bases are TGTGCCAGTGGGCCGGACAGCATTAAAATTTATAGCAATCAGCCCCAGCATTTT. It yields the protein CASGPDSIKIYSNQPQHF.

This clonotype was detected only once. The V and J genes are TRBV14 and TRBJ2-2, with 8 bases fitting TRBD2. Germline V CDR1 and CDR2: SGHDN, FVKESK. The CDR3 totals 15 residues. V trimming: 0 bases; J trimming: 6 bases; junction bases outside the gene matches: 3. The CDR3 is CASSQDSAGAGELFF. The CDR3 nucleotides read TGTGCCAGCAGCCAAGATTCAGCGGGGGCCGGGGAGCTGTTTTTT.

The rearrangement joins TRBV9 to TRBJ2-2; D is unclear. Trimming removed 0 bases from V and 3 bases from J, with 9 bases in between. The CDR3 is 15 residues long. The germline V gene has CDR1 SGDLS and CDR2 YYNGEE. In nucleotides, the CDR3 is TGTGCCAGCAGCGTAGGGGCCACCGACACCGGGGAGCTGTTTTTT. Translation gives CASSVGATDTGELFF.